This T cell receptor (beta chain) derives from a study of a mutant IDH1 vaccine in newly diagnosed glioma. Background on the study: Patients were started on vaccination 4-6 weeks after radiotherapy alone, or with temozolomide cycles. Patients under treatment included approximately 60% males and approximately 38% females and had a mean age of approximately 40 years.

Whole-study findings and limits: Vaccination induced immune responses in around 95% of patients.

The protocol was immunoSEQ multiplex PCR, while the TCRdb copy is restricted to in-frame clones and leaves out a portion. Among 35,000 to 55,000 clones listed, roughly 79% were seen once. The time point was: week 35, safety follow-up. Each dose of the vaccine consisted of 300 ug of mutant IDH1 20-mer peptide, with topical imiquimod. Patients had eight vaccinations, in weeks 1, 3, 5, 7, 11, 15, 19 and 23. Regarding this clone: What it binds is unknown. Just one base apart from a much larger clone, this may be a read error.

Looked up from germline, CDR1 is MDHEN and CDR2 is SYDVKM. V lost 7 bases and J lost 6; bases outside the gene matches: 10. The length of the CDR3 is 15 residues. The chain recombines TRBV28 with TRBJ2-2, with 8 bases identical to TRBD1. This sequence originates from a woman between 35 and 50 years old with glioma. Some clones in this sample may be carry-over from other donors' samples. The sample in question was PBMCs, obtained from a glioma patient whose treatment included an IDH1 peptide vaccine. The chain's CDR3 is CASISETGEAGELFF. In DNA, the CDR3 is TGTGCCAGCATCTCCGAGACAGGGGAAGCCGGGGAGCTGTTTTTT.